This T cell receptor beta chain was found in a study of T-cell reconstitution after alpha-beta-depleted transplantation in children. Whole-study results and caveats: The authors attributed T-cell counts and diversity one year after transplant mostly to newly produced T cells. At around two months after transplant, the alpha-beta T cells were reportedly derived from several hundred expanded clones that came from non-depleted graft cells.

Per the germline V gene, CDR1 is SGHTA and CDR2 is FQGNSA. The CDR3 consists of 14 residues. V lost 5 bases, J lost 5 bases, and 5 bases stayed unmatched. It was with unique molecular identifiers that the TCRbeta library was prepared. From the PCR reads, TCRdb called clonotypes with MiXCR, one entry per CDR3 protein. Here the sample spans about 170,000 distinct CDR3 sequences, 11% being singletons. This clonotype was observed at least ten times. Antigen unknown. The receptor comes from a boy younger than 10 with acute myeloid leukemia, due to receive a stem cell transplant. This sample comprised PBMCs, obtained before TCRalphabeta/CD19-depleted stem cell transplant. V and J are TRBV7-2 and TRBJ2-2; 7 bases are a match to TRBD1. CDR3: CASSPRTGTGELFF. The CDR3 bases are TGTGCCAGCAGCCCAAGGACAGGAACCGGGGAGCTGTTTTTT.